These 25 T cell receptor beta chains originate from one sample sequenced in a study of shared clonotypes between healthy human individuals. Positively selected for CCR7, the CD45RO-negative cells used as naive CD8 cells excluded terminally differentiated effector memory CD45RA+ cells. Measured with immunoSEQ multiplex PCR; TCRdb has only the in-frame clones, and not every one. The repertoire has around 650,000 clones, approximately 96% of them found once; the top ten carry about 0.12%. The material sequenced was naive CD8+ T cells sorted from blood. All receptors come from a woman aged 25 to 39 in good health.

The gene calls are TRBV6-5 and TRBJ1-2; 8 bases map to TRBD1. The CDR3 has 14 residues. Germline V lookup: CDR1 MNHEY, CDR2 SVGAGI. V shed 10 bases, J shed 6 bases, and the junction held 13 bases outside the gene matches. CDR3 sequence (DNA): TGTGCCACCCGCGTAGGACAGGGTGTTGATGGCTACACCTTC. The encoded protein is CATRVGQGVDGYTF.

The rearrangement joins TRBV14 to TRBJ1-6, with D possibly being TRBD1 (6 bases). V gave up 3 bases and J gave up 7 bases, with 13 bases separating them. Germline CDR1 is SGHDN and CDR2 is FVKESK. The CDR3 extends over 15 amino acids. The CDR3 sequence: CASSQIRGSNSPLHF. In DNA form, the CDR3 reads TGTGCCAGCAGCCAGATAAGGGGGTCCAATTCACCCCTCCACTTT.

This clone is a singleton in its sample. V usage is TRBV4-1 and J usage is TRBJ2-1, with D possibly TRBD2 on 7 matching bases. Trimming cost V 4 bases and J 8 bases, with 18 bases left between them. CDR1 is MGHRA, CDR2 YSYEKL, per germline. The CDR3 contains 15 residues. The CDR3 sequence is CASSLRGGGSDEQFF. The CDR3 DNA follows: TGCGCCAGCAGCCTTCGGGGAGGGGGGAGCGATGAGCAGTTCTTC.

The rearrangement uses TRBV5-4 and TRBJ2-1, with D uncertain. The germline V and J ends were trimmed by 0 bases and 6 bases, with 10 bases remaining between them. Per germline, CDR1 SGHNT and CDR2 YYREEE (reference sequence). CDR3 size: 14 residues. The CDR3 DNA reads as TGTGCCAGCAGCTTGGCCTCGTGGGGCAATGAGCAGTTCTTC. It translates to CASSLASWGNEQFF.

This sequence joins TRBV11-2 and TRBJ1-1; 7 nucleotides agree with TRBD1. This CDR3 spans 13 amino acids. Germline V gene sequence: CDR1 SGHAT, CDR2 FQNNGV. J lost 7 bases, V lost 5 bases, and 7 bases had no gene match. CDR3 protein: CASSTPGTDEAFF. The CDR3 bases are TGTGCCAGCAGCACCCCAGGGACAGATGAAGCTTTCTTT.

This clone was found once. The chain employs TRBV9 and TRBJ2-1, with TRBD2 identical over 9 bases. Germline V gives CDR1 SGDLS, CDR2 YYNGEE. V was pared by 5 bases and J by 3 bases, with 6 bases of the junction left unmatched. CDR3 size: 15 residues. CDR3 DNA: TGTGCCAGCAGTAGAGCTAGCGGGATCTACAATGAGCAGTTCTTC. It codes for CASSRASGIYNEQFF.

The chain employs TRBV15 and TRBJ1-5; tentative D call: TRBD1 (5 bases). This CDR3 comprises 15 residues. V was cut by 0 bases and J by 5 bases, with 11 bases left in between. Looked up from germline, CDR1 is LNHNV and CDR2 is YYDKDF (reference sequence). CDR3 protein: CATSRDGDLDQPQHF. The CDR3 nucleotides are TGTGCCACCAGCAGAGACGGGGACCTGGATCAGCCCCAGCATTTT. The full variable domain, with the rest looked up from reference TRBV15 and TRBJ1-5, is DAMVIQNPRYQVTQFGKPVTLSCSQTLNHNVMYWYQQKSSQAPKLLFHYYDKDFNNEADTPDNFQSRRPNTSFCFLDIRSPGLGDTAMYLCATSRDGDLDQPQHFGDGTRLSIL.

This clone has only one observation. The V and J genes are TRBV28 and TRBJ2-5; 10 nucleotides align to TRBD2. V lost 9 bases and J lost 3; bases outside the gene matches: 4. This CDR3 has 13 amino acids. CDR1 is MDHEN and CDR2 is SYDVKM in the germline V gene. The CDR3 DNA reads as TGTGCCAGTGCTAGCGGGAGAGAAGAGACCCAGTACTTC. Protein product: CASASGREETQYF.

This sequence joins TRBV11-2 and TRBJ2-1; D might be TRBD1 or TRBD2, each matching 5 bases. Germline V CDR1 and CDR2: SGHAT, FQNNGV. V lost 6 bases to trimming and J lost 11 bases, with 23 bases between them. This CDR3 spans 15 amino acids. The CDR3 protein is CASRVPEGPGSQQFF. In DNA, the CDR3 is TGTGCCAGCAGAGTGCCAGAGGGGCCAGGGTCACAGCAGTTCTTC.

This clone appeared a few times. The rearrangement uses TRBV6-1 and TRBJ1-5, with no clear D. There are 13 residues in the CDR3. CDR1 and CDR2 (germline): MNHNS, SASEGT. V lost 1 base to trimming and J lost 4 bases, with 5 bases between them. The CDR3 DNA follows: TGTGCCAGCAGTGAAGACCCAAATCAGCCCCAGCATTTT. Its protein is CASSEDPNQPQHF.

This clone was seen a single time. In DNA form, the CDR3 reads TGCGCCAGCAGCCCAGGACTAGCGGGAGGTGGTGAGCAGTTCTTC. It encodes CASSPGLAGGGEQFF. This chain links TRBV5-1 with TRBJ2-1, with 14 positions matching TRBD2. CDR3 size: 15 residues. V lost 4 bases to trimming and J lost 9 bases; unmatched junction nucleotides: 6. Germline V CDR1 and CDR2: SGHRS, YFSETQ.

As to this clone: In the same sample, other DNA sequences code for this CDR3. The chain is built from TRBV19 and TRBJ1-5; 9 bases match TRBD1. CDR3 length: 14 residues. Germline trimming cut 3 bases from V and 6 bases from J; bases unmatched to any gene: 3. Germline assignment: CDR1 LNHDA and CDR2 SQIVND (reference sequence). Here the CDR3 DNA reads TGTGCCAGTAGTATCCGGGACAGGGCTCAGCCCCAGCATTTT. This sequence encodes CASSIRDRAQPQHF.

V usage is TRBV2 and J usage is TRBJ2-6; D gene unclear. Trimming removed 6 bases at V and 0 bases at J, with 21 bases between. The germline gives CDR1 SNHLY, CDR2 FYNNEI. The CDR3 spans 19 residues. This CDR3 reads CASSPTLGYPASGANVLTF. The CDR3 DNA sequence: TGTGCCAGCAGCCCGACCCTAGGATATCCCGCCTCTGGGGCCAACGTCCTGACTTTC.

The V call is TRBV4-1, the J call TRBJ2-7, with a possible D match to TRBD2 (5 bases). The CDR3 runs 15 residues. The germline V and J ends were trimmed by 0 bases and 2 bases, with 11 bases remaining between them. Germline V gene sequence: CDR1 MGHRA, CDR2 YSYEKL. The CDR3 reads CASSQDRGSAYEQYF. The CDR3 DNA follows: TGCGCCAGCAGCCAAGATCGAGGGAGCGCCTACGAGCAGTACTTC.

The chain combines TRBV27 with TRBJ1-2; D is ambiguous. V lost 5 bases and J 2 bases, leaving 12 bases between the germline ends. This CDR3 has 14 amino acids. CDR1 is MNHEY, CDR2 SMNVEV, per germline (reference sequence). DNA for the CDR3: TGTGCCAGCAGTGTAGTCGGAGGAAACTATGGCTACACCTTC. Protein: CASSVVGGNYGYTF.

The CDR3 bases are TGTGCCAGCAGTGAGGCTCAACACTTTCCCTACGAGCAGTACTTC. This translates into CASSEAQHFPYEQYF. This sequence joins TRBV2 and TRBJ2-7; D not certain. Trimming removed 3 bases at V and 2 bases at J, with 14 bases between. The CDR3 has 15 amino acids. Germline CDR1 SNHLY, CDR2 FYNNEI. Full variable domain (outside the CDR3, taken from reference TRBV2 and TRBJ2-7): EPEVTQTPSHQVTQMGQEVILRCVPISNHLYFYWYRQILGQKVEFLVSFYNNEISEKSEIFDDQFSVERPDGSNFTLKIRSTKLEDSAMYFCASSEAQHFPYEQYFGPGTRLTVT.

The chain employs TRBV18 and TRBJ1-5, with no clear D. The germline V gene has CDR1 KGHSH and CDR2 LQKENI. V lost 1 base to trimming and J lost 7 bases, with 20 bases between them. This CDR3 has 17 residues. CDR3 amino acids: CASSPLVVKEPRQPQHF. The CDR3 DNA reads TGTGCCAGCTCACCACTTGTTGTGAAGGAGCCACGGCAGCCCCAGCATTTT.

Turning to this clone: Other nucleotide sequences from this sample produce the same CDR3. J is TRBJ2-7 and V is TRBV27; 7 bases line up with TRBD1. The V gene's germline CDR1 is MNHEY and CDR2 SMNVEV (reference sequence). The CDR3 runs 13 residues. The junction had 4 bases not matched to a gene; V was cut back by 4 bases and J by 4 bases. DNA of the CDR3: TGTGCCAGCAGTTGGGGACAGTCTTACGAGCAGTACTTC. Encoded protein: CASSWGQSYEQYF.

The V and J genes are TRBV15 and TRBJ2-1; D possibly matches TRBD1 or TRBD2 (5 bases each). The CDR3 consists of 14 residues. The ends were cut back, 3 bases at V and 2 bases at J, with 8 bases in the middle. Germline values: CDR1 LNHNV, CDR2 YYDKDF (reference sequence). CDR3 coding DNA: TGTGCCACCAGCAGCGGGGCCGCCTACAATGAGCAGTTCTTC. Translation: CATSSGAAYNEQFF.

The chain uses TRBV27 and TRBJ2-7, with a weak D call TRBD2 (6 bases). Trimming cost V 7 bases and J 2 bases, with 21 bases left between them. The germline V gene encodes CDR1 MNHEY and CDR2 SMNVEV (reference sequence). The CDR3 length is 16 residues. CDR3 coding DNA: TGTGCCAGCACCCCTAGCGTGGGTCTAGCCGCCTACGAGCAGTACTTC. It codes for CASTPSVGLAAYEQYF.

J is TRBJ2-2 and V is TRBV27; D is possibly TRBD1 (6 bases). Germline CDR1 is MNHEY and CDR2 is SMNVEV (reference sequence). V lost 6 bases and J 6 bases, leaving 20 bases between the germline ends. The CDR3 is made up of 16 amino acids. The CDR3 nucleotides are TGTGCCAGCAGAAACCTCGGGGCATGGACAGCCGGGGAGCTGTTTTTT. It codes for CASRNLGAWTAGELFF.

This clone was seen only once. The chain is built from TRBV5-6 and TRBJ1-2; 10 bases map to TRBD1. Germline lookup yields CDR1 SGHDT and CDR2 YYEEEE. V shed 0 bases and J 8 bases; nucleotides not matched to a gene: 7. The CDR3 consists of 15 residues. Here the CDR3 reads CASSLGPGTGEGYTF. CDR3 bases: TGTGCCAGCAGCTTGGGCCCTGGGACAGGGGAAGGCTACACCTTC.

This clone occurred once. The genes are TRBV28 and TRBJ2-2; a weak D match, TRBD2 (6 bases). The V gene's germline CDR1 is MDHEN and CDR2 SYDVKM. The CDR3 is made up of 15 amino acids. Trimming removed 6 bases at V and 2 bases at J, with 13 bases between. CDR3 DNA sequence: TGTGCCAGCAGCCCCGGGAGCGGCAACACCGGGGAGCTGTTTTTT. Translation: CASSPGSGNTGELFF.

This chain uses TRBV18 with TRBJ1-5; no reliable D call. The germline gives CDR1 KGHSH, CDR2 LQKENI. Trimming shortened V by 2 bases and J by 10 bases, and 9 bases separated the two germline ends. The CDR3 loop spans 12 amino acids. The DNA of the CDR3 is TGTGCCAGCTCACCAACGCGGGAACCCCAGCATTTT. This translates into CASSPTREPQHF.

V gene TRBV28 combines with J gene TRBJ2-2; D is possibly TRBD1 (6 bases). The CDR3 consists of 14 residues. Germline CDR1 reads MDHEN; CDR2 reads SYDVKM. The ends were cut back, 5 bases at V and 7 bases at J, with 14 bases in the middle. The CDR3: CASSPTGYGGELFF. The CDR3 nucleotides are TGTGCCAGCAGTCCCACAGGGTACGGCGGGGAGCTGTTTTTT.